One and the same sample provided the 23 T cell receptor beta chains below, sequenced in a study of PD-1 blockade in classical Hodgkin lymphoma. Every patient relapsed after autologous stem cell transplantation, and brentuximab vedotin exposure varied. Method: immunoSEQ multiplex PCR; TCRdb's copy keeps in-frame clones and lacks some. The sample holds around 36,000 clones, about 90% seen once. The source was peripheral blood mononuclear cells (PBMCs), collected at baseline. These receptors were taken from a human donor with classical Hodgkin lymphoma.

The chain has TRBV5-4 and TRBJ2-1; 8 nucleotides line up with TRBD2. This CDR3 is built from 16 residues. The germline CDR1 and CDR2 sequences are SGHNT and YYREEE (reference sequence). With 0 bases clipped from V and 6 bases from J, the junction kept 8 bases outside the gene matches. The CDR3 DNA follows: TGTGCCAGCAGCTTGGCTAGCGGGCGTGGGGGCAATGAGCAGTTCTTC. Residues: CASSLASGRGGNEQFF. Complete variable domain (other parts from reference TRBV5-4 and TRBJ2-1): ETGVTQSPTHLIKTRGQQVTLRCSSQSGHNTVSWYQQALGQGPQFIFQYYREEENGRGNFPPRFSGLQFPNYSSELNVNALELDDSALYLCASSLASGRGGNEQFFGPGTRLTVL.

The chain links TRBV27 to TRBJ1-2, with D maybe TRBD1 (5 bases). This CDR3 has 13 amino acids. Germline V gives CDR1 MNHEY, CDR2 SMNVEV (reference sequence). The ends were cut back, 3 bases at V and 7 bases at J, with 12 bases in the middle. This chain's CDR3 is CASSFSGGGGYTF. The CDR3 bases are TGTGCCAGCAGTTTTTCGGGGGGTGGTGGCTACACCTTC.

The chain is built from TRBV7-9 and TRBJ2-1; 10 bases align to TRBD2. V was pared by 1 base and J by 2 bases, with 5 bases of the junction left unmatched. CDR3 length: 17 residues. Germline V CDR1 and CDR2: SEHNR, FQNEAQ (reference sequence). CDR3 sequence (DNA): TGTGCCAGCAGCTTAGGGCTAGCGGGGGTAGCCTACAATGAGCAGTTCTTC. Its translation: CASSLGLAGVAYNEQFF.

The table lists this clone with a few counts. The V call is TRBV10-3, the J call TRBJ2-7, with a tentative D call TRBD1 (6 bases). This CDR3 has 13 residues. V was pared by 4 bases and J by 6 bases, with 13 bases between. CDR1 is ENHRY, CDR2 SYGVKD, per germline. The CDR3 sequence is CAISGRGTVEQYF. The CDR3 region has the DNA TGTGCCATCAGTGGCAGGGGTACCGTCGAGCAGTACTTC.

The chain employs TRBV7-9 and TRBJ2-3; D possibly matches TRBD1 or TRBD2 (5 bases each). V gave up 5 bases and J gave up 1 base, with 13 bases separating them. The CDR3 length is 15 residues. Germline CDR1 reads SEHNR; CDR2 reads FQNEAQ (reference sequence). The DNA for the CDR3 is TGTGCCAGCAGCCTCGGGGCCCCTGGCACAGATACGCAGTATTTT. Encoded protein: CASSLGAPGTDTQYF.

The J gene is TRBJ2-1, the V gene TRBV7-2, with TRBD2 identical over 10 bases. The CDR3 totals 15 residues. The junction had 9 bases not matched to a gene; V was cut back by 4 bases and J by 9 bases. Germline CDR1 is SGHTA and CDR2 is FQGNSA. The CDR3 loop reads CASSWFGLAGVEQFF. The DNA of the CDR3 is TGTGCCAGCAGCTGGTTCGGGCTAGCGGGAGTTGAGCAGTTCTTC.

The V and J genes are TRBV6-5 and TRBJ1-5; 7 bases map to TRBD1. CDR3 length: 13 amino acids. CDR1 and CDR2 (germline): MNHEY, SVGAGI. With 4 bases clipped from V and 5 bases from J, the junction kept 2 bases outside the gene matches. The CDR3 DNA follows: TGTGCCAGCAGTTTCACAGGGGATCAGCCCCAGCATTTT. The encoded protein is CASSFTGDQPQHF.

The J gene is TRBJ2-7, the V gene TRBV7-9; 8 positions match TRBD1. V shed 5 bases and J 6 bases; nucleotides not matched to a gene: 12. CDR1 and CDR2 from the germline V gene are SEHNR and FQNEAQ (reference sequence). The CDR3 is made up of 15 amino acids. This CDR3 reads CASSIGQGSRSEQYF. CDR3 DNA sequence: TGTGCCAGCAGCATCGGACAGGGTTCACGATCCGAGCAGTACTTC.

This rearrangement joins TRBV15 to TRBJ1-4, with TRBD1 matching 7 bases. The germline CDR1 and CDR2 sequences are LNHNV and YYDKDF (reference sequence). This CDR3 comprises 16 residues. After removal of 0 bases from V and 8 bases from J, the junction contained 9 bases not matched to a gene. The CDR3 region has the DNA TGTGCCACCAGCAGAGATATGGGTGCAGGGGGGGAAAAACTGTTTTTT. It encodes CATSRDMGAGGEKLFF. The full variable domain, in which reference TRBV15 and TRBJ1-4 provide the parts outside the CDR3, is DAMVIQNPRYQVTQFGKPVTLSCSQTLNHNVMYWYQQKSSQAPKLLFHYYDKDFNNEADTPDNFQSRRPNTSFCFLDIRSPGLGDTAMYLCATSRDMGAGGEKLFFGSGTQLSVL.

The chain recombines TRBV7-6 with TRBJ2-2, with D maybe TRBD1 (6 bases). Germline V gene data show CDR1 as SGHVS and CDR2 as FNYEAQ. The CDR3 totals 16 residues. The V gene lost 5 bases and the J gene lost 2 bases, with 15 bases spanning the gap. CDR3 DNA: TGTGCCAGCAGCCCCAACGCAGGGGCCAACACCGGGGAGCTGTTTTTT. It encodes CASSPNAGANTGELFF.

This clone is a singleton in its sample. This chain links TRBV18 with TRBJ1-1, with D unclear. V lost 0 bases and J 0 bases, leaving 8 bases between the germline ends. Looked up from germline, CDR1 is KGHSH and CDR2 is LQKENI. The CDR3 length is 15 residues. In nucleotides, the CDR3 is TGTGCCAGCTCACCACCAAACAGCTTGAACACTGAAGCTTTCTTT. Amino acid sequence: CASSPPNSLNTEAFF.

This sequence joins TRBV7-3 and TRBJ2-1, with 9 bases matching TRBD1. Looked up from germline, CDR1 is SGHTA and CDR2 is FQGTGA. V trimming: 4 bases; J trimming: 9 bases; junction bases outside the gene matches: 13. The CDR3 runs to 16 residues. CDR3 DNA sequence: TGTGCCAGCAGCTCAGGGGGCGGGACAGGGACGGGTGAGCAGTTCTTC. This gives the protein CASSSGGGTGTGEQFF.

This chain joins TRBV7-9 and TRBJ1-4; D ambiguous. Trimming took off 5 bases at V and 7 bases at J, with 11 bases between the two ends. Germline V gene lookup returns CDR1 SEHNR and CDR2 FQNEAQ (reference sequence). The CDR3 is 13 residues long. CDR3 amino acids: CASSRSRGEKLFF. In DNA form, the CDR3 reads TGTGCCAGCAGCAGATCTCGGGGTGAAAAACTGTTTTTT.

The chain is built from TRBV19 and TRBJ2-7; D is unresolved. V dropped 2 bases and J dropped 1 base, with 6 bases sitting between them. The CDR3 has 13 amino acids. CDR1 LNHDA and CDR2 SQIVND come from the germline V gene (reference sequence). The CDR3 spells CASSIRTSYEQYF. CDR3 DNA: TGTGCCAGTAGTATAAGGACGTCCTACGAGCAGTACTTC.

The chain employs TRBV28 and TRBJ2-3, with 10 bases identical to TRBD2. Germline V lookup: CDR1 MDHEN, CDR2 SYDVKM. J gave up 3 bases and V 3 bases, and 9 bases lay outside the gene matches. The CDR3 spans 17 residues. CDR3 loop: CASSFLAGVRSTDTQYF. The CDR3 coding sequence is TGTGCCAGCAGTTTCCTAGCGGGAGTGAGGAGTACAGATACGCAGTATTTT.

This chain links TRBV7-2 with TRBJ1-1; TRBD1 matches 8 bases. CDR1 is SGHTA, CDR2 FQGNSA, per germline. The CDR3 is 13 amino acids. V trimming: 4 bases; J trimming: 5 bases; junction bases outside the gene matches: 3. The CDR3 here is CASSSDRGTEAFF. CDR3 DNA: TGTGCCAGCAGCTCCGACAGGGGAACTGAAGCTTTCTTT. Full variable domain (outside the CDR3, taken from reference TRBV7-2 and TRBJ1-1): GAGVSQSPSNKVTEKGKDVELRCDPISGHTALYWYRQSLGQGLEFLIYFQGNSAPDKSGLPSDRFSAERTGGSVSTLTIQRTQQEDSAVYLCASSSDRGTEAFFGQGTRLTVV.

V gene TRBV6-5 combines with J gene TRBJ2-7; weak D call: TRBD2 (5 bases). Germline assignment: CDR1 MNHEY and CDR2 SVGAGI. The V and J ends lost 2 bases and 6 bases respectively, with 8 bases between them. CDR3 length: 12 residues. In DNA form, the CDR3 reads TGTGCCAGCAGTTACACTAGAAGCGAGCAGTACTTC. Translating it yields CASSYTRSEQYF.

In the case of this clone: The same CDR3 arises from other DNA sequences in this sample as well. This chain connects TRBV6-5 to TRBJ2-7; D not certain. This CDR3 contains 14 residues. The germline V gene has CDR1 MNHEY and CDR2 SVGAGI. V was pared by 2 bases and J by 0 bases, with 8 bases between. CDR3 residues: CASSYLGGSYEQYF. CDR3 bases: TGTGCCAGCAGTTACCTTGGTGGCTCCTACGAGCAGTACTTC.

The chain couples TRBV28 to TRBJ1-2; 7 bases line up with TRBD1. V lost 9 bases to trimming and J lost 3 bases; unmatched junction nucleotides: 7. Germline V gene data show CDR1 as MDHEN and CDR2 as SYDVKM. This CDR3 region has 13 residues. The CDR3: CASGQGVDYGYTF. The CDR3 nucleotides are TGTGCCAGTGGGCAGGGGGTGGACTATGGCTACACCTTC.

The chain joins TRBV2 to TRBJ1-4; 8 nucleotides match TRBD1. The V gene's germline CDR1 is SNHLY and CDR2 FYNNEI. This CDR3 has 14 residues. Unmatched junction bases numbered 1, after V lost 3 bases and J lost 4 bases. Here the CDR3 reads CASSEDRVNEKLFF. In DNA, the CDR3 is TGTGCCAGCAGTGAGGACAGGGTTAATGAAAAACTGTTTTTT.

This CDR3 is CASTASETGELFF. The CDR3 nucleotides read TGTGCCTCTACCGCTAGCGAAACCGGGGAGCTGTTTTTT. J is TRBJ2-2 and V is TRBV10-3; possibly TRBD2 for D (6 bases). Germline loops: CDR1 ENHRY, CDR2 SYGVKD. The CDR3 length is 13 residues. Trimming left V 11 bases short and J 5 bases short, with 15 bases between.

The chain is built from TRBV5-1 and TRBJ2-3; TRBD2 matches 11 bases. V lost 4 bases, J lost 6 bases, and 10 bases stayed unmatched. The CDR3 is made up of 16 amino acids. CDR1 and CDR2 (germline): SGHRS, YFSETQ. CDR3 bases: TGCGCCAGCAGCCGCCTGACTAGCGGGGCCATCGATACGCAGTATTTT. The encoded protein is CASSRLTSGAIDTQYF. The complete variable domain, with remaining parts taken from reference TRBV5-1 and TRBJ2-3, reads KAGVTQTPRYLIKTRGQQVTLSCSPISGHRSVSWYQQTPGQGLQFLFEYFSETQRNKGNFPGRFSGRQFSNSRSEMNVSTLELGDSALYLCASSRLTSGAIDTQYFGPGTRLTVL.

With respect to this clone: Without the conserved terminal phenylalanine or tryptophan, this CDR3 likely stems from a read error. The rearrangement joins TRBV4-1 to TRBJ1-6; no definite D call. Trimming took 0 bases from V and 8 from J, leaving 5 bases between them. Germline-derived CDR1 and CDR2 are MGHRA and YSYEKL. The CDR3 is 13 amino acids. CDR3 bases: TGCGCCAGCAGCCAAGATGGGGATTCACCCCTCCACCTT. Translating gives CASSQDGDSPLHL.